This TCR beta chain was sequenced in a study of blood T cell repertoires in COVID-19. At the level of the study: The samples span acute and convalescent COVID-19 from the United States, Italy and Spain.

Measured with immunoSEQ multiplex PCR; TCRdb has only the in-frame clones, and not every one. The sample includes about 180,000 clones, roughly 85% of them seen just once. Looked up from germline, CDR1 is ENHRY and CDR2 is SYGVKD. Trimming cost V 3 bases and J 3 bases, with 14 bases left between them. The CDR3 runs to 15 residues. In terms of age and location, participants ranged from roughly 18 to 95 years and lived in about two dozen US areas. Participant-given clinical history determined each cohort assignment. Two negative PCRs, clearance, or symptom resolution had been documented for recovered Cohort 3 donors.

The receptor comes from a woman aged 18-29 years who had recovered from COVID-19. This chain uses TRBV10-3 with TRBJ1-2; no clear D gene. Material: PBMCs or T cells enriched from blood (not recorded which). In DNA, the CDR3 is TGTGCCATCAGTGATTGGAGCGAACCTTACTATGGCTACACCTTC. Protein sequence: CAISDWSEPYYGYTF.